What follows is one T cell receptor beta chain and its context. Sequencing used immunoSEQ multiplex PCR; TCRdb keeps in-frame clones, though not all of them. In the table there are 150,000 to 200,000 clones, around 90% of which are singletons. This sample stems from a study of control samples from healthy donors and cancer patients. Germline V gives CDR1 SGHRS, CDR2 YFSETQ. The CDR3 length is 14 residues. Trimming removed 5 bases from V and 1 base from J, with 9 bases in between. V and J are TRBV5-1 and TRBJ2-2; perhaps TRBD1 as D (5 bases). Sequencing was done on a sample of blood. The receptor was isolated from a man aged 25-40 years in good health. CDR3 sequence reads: CASRGAENTGELFF. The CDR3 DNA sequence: TGCGCCAGCAGAGGGGCAGAGAACACCGGGGAGCTGTTTTTT.